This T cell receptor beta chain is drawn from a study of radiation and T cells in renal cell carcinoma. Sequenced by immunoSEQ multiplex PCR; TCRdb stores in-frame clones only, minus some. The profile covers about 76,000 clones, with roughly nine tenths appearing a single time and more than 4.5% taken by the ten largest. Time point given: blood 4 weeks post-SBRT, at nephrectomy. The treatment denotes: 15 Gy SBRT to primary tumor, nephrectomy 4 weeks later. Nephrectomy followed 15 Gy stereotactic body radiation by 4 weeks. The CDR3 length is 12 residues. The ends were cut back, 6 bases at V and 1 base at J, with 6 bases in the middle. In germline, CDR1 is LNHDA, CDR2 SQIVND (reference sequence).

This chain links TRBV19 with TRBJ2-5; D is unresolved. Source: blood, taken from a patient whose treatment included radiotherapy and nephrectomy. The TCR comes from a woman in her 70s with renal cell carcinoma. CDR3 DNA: TGTGCCAGTAGCGATACCCAAGAGACCCAGTACTTC. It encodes CASSDTQETQYF.